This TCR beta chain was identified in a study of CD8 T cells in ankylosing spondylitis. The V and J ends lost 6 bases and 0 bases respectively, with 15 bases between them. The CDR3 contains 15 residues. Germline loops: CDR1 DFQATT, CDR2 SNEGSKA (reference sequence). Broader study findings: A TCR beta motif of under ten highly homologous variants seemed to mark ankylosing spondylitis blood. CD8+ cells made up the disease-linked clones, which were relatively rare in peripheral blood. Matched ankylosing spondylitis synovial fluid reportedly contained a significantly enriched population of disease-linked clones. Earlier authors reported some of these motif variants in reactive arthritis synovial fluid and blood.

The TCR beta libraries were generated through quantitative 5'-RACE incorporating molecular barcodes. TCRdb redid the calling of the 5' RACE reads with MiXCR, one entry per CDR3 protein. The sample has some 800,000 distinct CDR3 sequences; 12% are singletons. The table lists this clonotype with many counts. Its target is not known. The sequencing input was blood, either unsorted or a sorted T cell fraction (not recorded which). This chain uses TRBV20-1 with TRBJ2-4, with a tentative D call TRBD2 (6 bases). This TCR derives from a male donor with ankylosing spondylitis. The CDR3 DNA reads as TGCAGTGCAGCTGTTTGGGGGGAAGCCAAAAACATTCAGTACTTC. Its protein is CSAAVWGEAKNIQYF.